A selection of T cell receptor beta chains follows, all from one sample in a study of metastatic and nonmetastatic thyroid tumors. TCRdb reassembled clones from the PCR reads with MiXCR. The sample records 8,500 to 13,000 clones, less than 15% being singletons. Sequencing input: blood. The receptors stem from a female donor with papillary thyroid cancer or a benign thyroid nodule (not recorded which). Some clones in this sample may be carry-over from other donors' samples. CDR3s include the opening cysteine and the closing phenylalanine or tryptophan. The D gene is left open where the match is weak. Only part of the rows carry a size: once, few, many, or a class if the clone is expanded.

j_call,d_call,clone_size,v_call,cdr3_aa,cdr3_nt
TRBJ2-5,-,many,TRBV18,CASSPGRTETQYF,TGTGCCAGCTCACCGGGCAGGACGGAGACCCAGTACTTC
TRBJ2-3,-,many,TRBV11-1,CASSPLGATEADTQYF,TGTGCCAGCAGCCCTCTCGGGGCCACGGAAGCAGATACGCAGTATTTT
TRBJ2-3,-,many,TRBV7-9,CASSHASGDTQYF,TGTGCCAGCAGCCACGCCTCCGGGGATACGCAGTATTTT
TRBJ2-5,-,many,TRBV12-3/TRBV12-4,CASRSVETQYF,TGTGCCAGCAGGTCCGTCGAGACCCAGTACTTC
TRBJ2-1,-,-,TRBV19,CASSIEHLGPPGEQFF,TGTGCCAGTAGTATAGAGCACCTGGGACCCCCAGGGGAGCAGTTCTTC
TRBJ2-5,TRBD1,many,TRBV3-1,CASSPTGGSGETQYF,TGTGCCAGCAGCCCGACAGGGGGGTCGGGAGAGACCCAGTACTTC
TRBJ1-2,-,medium-sized,TRBV4-1,CASSQEGQGLYNYGYTF,TGCGCCAGCAGCCAAGAAGGGCAAGGGCTTTATAACTATGGCTACACCTTC
TRBJ2-7,-,-,TRBV7-2,CASSPGQERYEQYF,TGTGCCAGCAGCCCGGGGCAGGAGCGATACGAGCAGTACTTC
TRBJ1-5,TRBD1,many,TRBV20-1,CSAREGRGPYSNQPQHF,TGCAGTGCTAGAGAGGGGAGGGGGCCTTATAGCAATCAGCCCCAGCATTTT
TRBJ2-7,TRBD2,medium-sized,TRBV7-2,CASSPRGGGLADYEQYF,TGTGCCAGCAGCCCGAGGGGGGGGGGACTAGCCGACTACGAGCAGTACTTC
TRBJ2-3,-,few,TRBV24-1,CATSDWYASGGETDTQYF,TGTGCCACCAGTGATTGGTATGCGTCAGGGGGGGAGACAGATACGCAGTATTTT
TRBJ2-5,-,large,TRBV2,CASSPTETQYF,TGTGCCAGCAGTCCGACGGAGACCCAGTACTTC
TRBJ1-6,-,medium-sized,TRBV19,CASRSNSPLHF,TGTGCCAGTAGGTCAAATTCACCCCTCCACTTT
TRBJ2-5,TRBD2,many,TRBV3-1,CASEVLAGLETQYF,TGTGCCAGCGAAGTGCTAGCGGGGTTGGAGACCCAGTACTTC
TRBJ2-1,TRBD2,many,TRBV20-1,CSASPETSGSSEQFF,TGCAGTGCTAGCCCCGAGACTAGCGGGTCGAGTGAGCAGTTCTTC
TRBJ2-5,-,many,TRBV3-1,CASSQPGALDETQYF,TGTGCCAGCAGCCAACCGGGAGCCCTGGACGAGACCCAGTACTTC
TRBJ2-1,TRBD1,many,TRBV3-1,CASSPGTGGHNEQFF,TGTGCCAGCAGCCCGGGGACAGGGGGCCACAATGAGCAGTTCTTC
TRBJ2-6,-,many,TRBV5-6,CASSLDGTPSGANVLTF,TGTGCCAGCAGTTTGGACGGGACCCCCTCTGGGGCCAACGTCCTGACTTTC
TRBJ2-1,TRBD1,few,TRBV12-3/TRBV12-4,CASSLAGTGWFF,TGTGCCAGCAGTTTGGCCGGGACAGGGTGGTTCTTC
TRBJ2-3,TRBD1,many,TRBV27,CASSSGQGATDTQYF,TGTGCCAGCAGTTCCGGACAGGGGGCTACAGATACGCAGTATTTT
TRBJ2-4,TRBD2,many,TRBV3-1,CASSQDPGGPIQYF,TGTGCCAGCAGCCAAGACCCGGGGGGGCCCATTCAGTACTTC
TRBJ1-2,-,medium-sized,TRBV5-1,CASSTVPVSRDYGYTF,TGCGCCAGCAGCACAGTTCCGGTGAGCAGGGATTATGGCTACACCTTC
TRBJ1-1,-,many,TRBV7-9,CASSLAMGANTEAFF,TGTGCCAGCAGCTTAGCGATGGGGGCTAACACTGAAGCTTTCTTT
TRBJ1-3,-,many,TRBV7-9,CASSLTGNTIYF,TGTGCCAGCAGCCTGACCGGAAACACCATATATTTT
TRBJ1-1,-,large,TRBV6-1,CASRTPAGSNTEAFF,TGTGCCAGCCGCACTCCGGCAGGGTCGAACACTGAAGCTTTCTTT
TRBJ1-4,TRBD1,many,TRBV5-1,CASRPGQGVEKLFF,TGCGCCAGCAGACCGGGACAGGGCGTTGAAAAACTGTTTTTT
TRBJ1-2,-,medium-sized,TRBV25-1,CASSEGRNYGYTF,TGTGCCAGCAGTGAAGGGAGGAACTATGGCTACACCTTC
TRBJ2-4,TRBD2,many,TRBV19,CASTGTSGGRRNIQYF,TGTGCCAGTACCGGGACTAGCGGGGGAAGGAGAAACATTCAGTACTTC
TRBJ1-1,-,many,TRBV2,CASSELDLGQTEAFF,TGTGCCAGCAGTGAATTGGACCTAGGACAAACTGAAGCTTTCTTT
TRBJ2-7,-,medium-sized,TRBV27,CASSLFGAPNSYEQYF,TGTGCCAGCAGTTTATTTGGGGCGCCTAACTCCTACGAGCAGTACTTC
TRBJ2-1,TRBD2,many,TRBV4-2,CASSLRTSTIPGQGDEQFF,TGTGCCAGCAGCCTAAGGACTAGTACGATCCCCGGACAAGGCGATGAGCAGTTCTTC
TRBJ1-1,-,many,TRBV11-2,CASSLARTNTEAFF,TGTGCCAGCAGCTTAGCCCGGACGAACACTGAAGCTTTCTTT
TRBJ1-2,-,many,TRBV6-6,CASSYSKSGAHTF,TGTGCCAGCAGTTACTCGAAGTCAGGGGCCCACACCTTC
TRBJ1-3,-,many,TRBV4-1,CASSQFRGAGNTIYF,TGCGCCAGCAGCCAATTTCGAGGGGCGGGAAACACCATATATTTT
TRBJ1-3,-,-,TRBV24-1,CATSDSEPGNTIYF,TGTGCCACCAGTGATTCTGAGCCTGGAAACACCATATATTTT
TRBJ2-3,-,many,TRBV11-3,CASSLVMPLSLGRADTQYF,TGTGCCAGCAGCTTAGTGATGCCGCTCTCCCTGGGTCGAGCAGATACGCAGTATTTT
TRBJ2-5,TRBD2,medium-sized,TRBV6-1,CASSTSGVRTQYF,TGTGCCAGCAGTACTAGCGGGGTGCGGACCCAGTACTTC
TRBJ1-6,-,medium-sized,TRBV2,CASSEARANSPLHF,TGTGCCAGCAGTGAAGCGCGGGCCAATTCACCCCTCCACTTT
TRBJ2-7,-,-,TRBV5-6,CASSLRETEVSYEHYF,TGTGCCAGCAGCCTCCGGGAGACGGAAGTGAGCTACGAGCATTACTTC
TRBJ2-5,-,many,TRBV18,CASSPGSQETQYF,TGTGCCAGCTCACCCGGCTCTCAAGAGACCCAGTACTTC
TRBJ2-1,-,-,TRBV27,CASSTGGSYNERLF,TGTGCCAGCAGTACGGGGGGCTCCTACAATGAGCGGCTCTTC
TRBJ2-2,TRBD2,many,TRBV20-1,CSARDPGGPSGELFF,TGCAGTGCTAGAGACCCGGGAGGGCCTAGCGGGGAGCTGTTTTTT
TRBJ2-3,TRBD1,large,TRBV15,CATSTRTGYADTQYF,TGTGCCACCAGCACTAGGACAGGGTACGCAGATACGCAGTATTTT
TRBJ1-3,TRBD1,few,TRBV27,CASSLLRGRRNTIYF,TGTGCCAGCAGTTTATTGAGGGGGCGGAGGAACACCATATATTTT
TRBJ2-7,-,medium-sized,TRBV27,CASSPSYEQYF,TGTGCCAGCAGTCCCTCCTACGAGCAGTACTTC
TRBJ1-3,-,many,TRBV20-1,CSAMAQGLSRGNTIYF,TGCAGTGCTATGGCTCAGGGTCTATCGCGCGGAAACACCATATATTTT
TRBJ1-2,-,many,TRBV6-4,CASRDANYGYTF,TGTGCCAGTCGGGACGCAAACTATGGCTACACCTTC
TRBJ2-7,-,many,TRBV7-6,CASSLTQPGHPPYEQYF,TGTGCCAGCAGTTTGACCCAACCGGGACACCCGCCCTACGAGCAGTACTTC
TRBJ1-3,TRBD1,many,TRBV2,CASRGTGARSGNTIYF,TGTGCCAGCAGAGGGACAGGGGCCCGCTCTGGAAACACCATATATTTT
TRBJ2-1,-,few,TRBV6-2/TRBV6-3,CASSYLPGTGNEQFF,TGTGCCAGCAGTTACCTTCCCGGAACGGGGAATGAACAGTTCTTC
TRBJ2-3,TRBD2,many,TRBV30,CAWSWGLAGGPGTDTQYF,TGTGCCTGGAGTTGGGGACTAGCGGGAGGGCCGGGCACAGATACGCAGTATTTT
TRBJ1-4,-,medium-sized,TRBV6-1,CASSDLDYSTTNEKLFF,TGTGCCAGCAGCGACCTTGACTACAGTACAACTAATGAAAAACTGTTTTTT
TRBJ2-1,-,many,TRBV19,CASSIPGTYNEQFF,TGTGCCAGTAGTATACCCGGGACCTACAATGAGCAGTTCTTC